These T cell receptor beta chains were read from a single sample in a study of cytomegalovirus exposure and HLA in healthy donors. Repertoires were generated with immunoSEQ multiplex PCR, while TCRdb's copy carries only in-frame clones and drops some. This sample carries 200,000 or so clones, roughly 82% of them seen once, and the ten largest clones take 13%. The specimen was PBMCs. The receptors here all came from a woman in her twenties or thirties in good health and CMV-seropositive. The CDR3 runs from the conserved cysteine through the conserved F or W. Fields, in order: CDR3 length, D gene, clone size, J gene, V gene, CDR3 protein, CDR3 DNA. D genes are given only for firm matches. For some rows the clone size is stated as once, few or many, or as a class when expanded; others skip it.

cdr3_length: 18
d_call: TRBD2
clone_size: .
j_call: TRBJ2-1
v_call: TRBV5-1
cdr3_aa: CASSRTSGRPQGYNEQFF
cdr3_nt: TGCGCCAGCAGCCGGACTAGCGGGAGGCCTCAGGGATACAATGAGCAGTTCTTC

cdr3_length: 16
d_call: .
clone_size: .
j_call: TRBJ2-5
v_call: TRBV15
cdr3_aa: CATSTLSQALGETQYF
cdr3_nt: TGTGCCACCAGCACTCTCTCCCAGGCCCTTGGGGAGACCCAGTACTTC

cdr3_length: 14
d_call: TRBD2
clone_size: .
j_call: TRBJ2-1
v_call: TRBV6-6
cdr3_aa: CASSFRLASNEQFF
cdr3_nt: TGTGCCAGCAGTTTTCGACTAGCAAGCAATGAGCAGTTCTTC

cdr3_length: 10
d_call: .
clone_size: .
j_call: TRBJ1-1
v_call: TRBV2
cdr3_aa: CASSDSEAFF
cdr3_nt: TGTGCCAGCAGTGACAGTGAAGCTTTCTTT

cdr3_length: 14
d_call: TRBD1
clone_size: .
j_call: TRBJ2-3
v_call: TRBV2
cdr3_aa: CASSGDRGADTQYF
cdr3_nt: TGTGCCAGCAGTGGGGACAGGGGGGCAGATACGCAGTATTTT

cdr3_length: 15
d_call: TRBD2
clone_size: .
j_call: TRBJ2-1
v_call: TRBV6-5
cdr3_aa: CASSYSTSHYNEQFF
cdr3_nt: TGTGCCAGCAGTTACTCGACTAGCCACTACAATGAGCAGTTCTTC

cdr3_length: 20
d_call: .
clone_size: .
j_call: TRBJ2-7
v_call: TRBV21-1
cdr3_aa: CASSKADTQLGRARTYEQYF
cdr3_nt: TGTGCCAGCAGCAAAGCGGACACCCAATTGGGGAGGGCTCGAACCTACGAGCAGTACTTC

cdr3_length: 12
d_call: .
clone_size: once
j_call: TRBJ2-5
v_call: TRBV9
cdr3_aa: CASGNSGETQYF
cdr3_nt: TGTGCCAGCGGGAACTCGGGGGAGACCCAGTACTTC

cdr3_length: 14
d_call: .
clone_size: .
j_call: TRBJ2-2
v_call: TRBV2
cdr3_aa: CASLSDRNTGELFF
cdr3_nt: TGTGCCAGCTTGTCGGACAGGAACACCGGGGAGCTGTTTTTT

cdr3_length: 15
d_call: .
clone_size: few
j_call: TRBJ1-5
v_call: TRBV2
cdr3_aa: CASSLGSGSNQPQHF
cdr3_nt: TGTGCCAGCAGTCTAGGCTCAGGGAGCAATCAGCCCCAGCATTTT

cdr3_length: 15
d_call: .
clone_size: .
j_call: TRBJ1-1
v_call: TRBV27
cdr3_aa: CASRQIQAGATEAFF
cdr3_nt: TGTGCCAGCAGACAGATACAAGCGGGGGCCACTGAAGCTTTCTTT

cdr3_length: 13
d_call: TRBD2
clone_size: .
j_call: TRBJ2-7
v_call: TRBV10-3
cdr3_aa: CAISGLADYEQYF
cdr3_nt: TGTGCCATCAGTGGGCTAGCGGATTACGAGCAGTACTTC

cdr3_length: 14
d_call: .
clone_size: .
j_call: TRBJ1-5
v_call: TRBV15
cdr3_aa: CATSRDRGNQPQHF
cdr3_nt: TGTGCCACCAGCAGAGACAGGGGCAATCAGCCCCAGCATTTT

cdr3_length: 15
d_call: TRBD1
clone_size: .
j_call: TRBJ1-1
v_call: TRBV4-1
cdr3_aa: CASSQAGTGGTEAFF
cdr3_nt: TGCGCCAGCAGCCAAGCCGGGACAGGAGGGACTGAAGCTTTCTTT

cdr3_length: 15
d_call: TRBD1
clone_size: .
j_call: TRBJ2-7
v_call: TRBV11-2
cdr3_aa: CASSIHGQGREEQYF
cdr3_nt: TGTGCCAGCAGCATTCATGGACAGGGGCGTGAAGAGCAGTACTTC